This TCR beta chain was identified in a study of T-cell reconstitution after alpha-beta-depleted transplantation in children. Study-level points and caveats: At one year after transplant, newly produced T cells mostly accounted for T-cell counts and diversity.

This clonotype showed up just a few times. Its antigen is unidentified. The CDR3 is made up of 15 amino acids. Germline V lookup: CDR1 SGHRS, CDR2 YFSETQ. V lost 3 bases and J lost 3, with 15 bases in between. Unique molecular identifiers tagged the TCRbeta library. A single record per CDR3 protein comes from TCRdb applying MiXCR to the PCR reads. The sample records roughly 570,000 distinct CDR3 sequences, about a quarter being singletons. This sequence was found in a boy in the first two years of life with Wiskott-Aldrich syndrome, due to receive a stem cell transplant. V and J are TRBV5-1 and TRBJ1-1; perhaps TRBD1 as D (5 bases). This material consisted of PBMCs, taken before TCRalphabeta/CD19-depleted stem cell transplant. The CDR3 nucleotides read TGCGCCAGCAGCTGGACCTTTGGGGGGGACACTGAAGCTTTCTTT. The encoded protein is CASSWTFGGDTEAFF.